One sample yielded the 29 T cell receptor beta chains listed below, sequenced in a study of shared clonotypes between healthy human individuals. This table comes from immunoSEQ multiplex PCR, and its TCRdb copy is limited to in-frame clones, with some not included. The sample has hundreds of thousands of clones; about 95% are singletons. CD45RO-negative CD8 cells positively selected for CCR7 made up the naive population, which excluded terminally differentiated effector memory CD45RA+ cells. Material: naive CD8+ T cells sorted from blood. The receptors derive from a woman aged 25 to 39 in good health.

The CDR3 loop reads CASSGAPSFEQYF. Written as DNA, the CDR3 is TGTGCCAGCAGCGGGGCCCCCAGCTTTGAGCAGTACTTC. The chain is built from TRBV7-3 and TRBJ2-7, with a possible D match to TRBD1 (5 bases). Germline V gene sequence: CDR1 SGHTA, CDR2 FQGTGA. The CDR3 is made up of 13 amino acids. Between the trimmed V and J ends, which lost 5 bases and 7 bases, there was a span of 15 bases. Complete variable domain (other parts from reference TRBV7-3 and TRBJ2-7): GAGVSQTPSNKVTEKGKYVELRCDPISGHTALYWYRQSLGQGPEFLIYFQGTGAADDSGLPNDRFFAVRPEGSVSTLKIQRTERGDSAVYLCASSGAPSFEQYFGPGTRLTVT.

On this clone itself: Other nucleotide sequences from this sample produce the same CDR3. This chain joins TRBV27 and TRBJ2-1; D is perhaps TRBD1 (5 bases). Germline V lookup: CDR1 MNHEY, CDR2 SMNVEV (reference sequence). The CDR3 loop spans 13 amino acids. The V and J ends lost 4 bases and 3 bases respectively, with 7 bases between them. CDR3 sequence reads: CASSSTGYNEQFF. CDR3 coding DNA: TGTGCCAGCAGTTCTACAGGCTACAATGAGCAGTTCTTC.

The chain links TRBV12-5 to TRBJ1-5; D unresolved. Trimming stripped 6 bases from V and 3 bases from J, with 9 bases between. The length of the CDR3 is 13 residues. Germline CDR1 and CDR2: LGHNT and FRNRAP. The CDR3 is CASGAGYNQPQHF. The CDR3 region has the DNA TGTGCTAGTGGCGCAGGTTACAATCAGCCCCAGCATTTT.

The V and J genes are TRBV13 and TRBJ2-7, with 10 bases aligning to TRBD2. Germline assignment: CDR1 PRHDT and CDR2 FYEKMQ (reference sequence). After removal of 4 bases from V and 5 bases from J, the junction contained 5 bases not matched to a gene. The CDR3 runs 14 residues. CDR3: CASSSSGSAHEQYF. The CDR3 DNA is TGTGCCAGCAGCTCTAGCGGGAGTGCCCACGAGCAGTACTTC.

The chain uses TRBV20-1 and TRBJ2-7; D unclear. This CDR3 is 11 amino acids long. The V gene's germline CDR1 is DFQATT and CDR2 SNEGSKA (reference sequence). V lost 6 bases and J 5 bases, leaving 11 bases between the germline ends. This CDR3 reads CSASWSHEQYF. As DNA, the CDR3 is TGCAGTGCATCGTGGTCTCACGAGCAGTACTTC.

The chain carries TRBV7-8 and TRBJ1-6; perhaps TRBD1 as D (5 bases). The CDR3 extends over 12 amino acids. CDR1 is SGHVS, CDR2 FQNEAQ, per germline. V gave up 8 bases and J gave up 7 bases, with 9 bases separating them. CDR3 nucleotides: TGTGCCAGCGGGGACGGAAATTCACCCCTCCACTTT. This sequence encodes CASGDGNSPLHF. Together with reference TRBV7-8 and TRBJ1-6, the CDR3 gives the full variable domain: GAGVSQSPRYKVAKRGQDVALRCDPISGHVSLFWYQQALGQGPEFLTYFQNEAQLDKSGLPSDRFFAERPEGSVSTLKIQRTQQEDSAVYLCASGDGNSPLHFGNGTRLTVT.

The chain employs TRBV11-2 and TRBJ2-2; D may be TRBD1 (5 bases). V dropped 5 bases and J dropped 1 base, with 8 bases sitting between them. The germline V gene encodes CDR1 SGHAT and CDR2 FQNNGV. The CDR3 is 14 amino acids. CDR3 in DNA: TGTGCCAGCAGCCAAACAGGGAACACCGGGGAGCTGTTTTTT. Amino acid sequence: CASSQTGNTGELFF.

V usage is TRBV7-9 and J usage is TRBJ2-5; 8 bases are a match to TRBD2. Germline values: CDR1 SEHNR, CDR2 FQNEAQ (reference sequence). V lost 5 bases to trimming and J lost 5 bases; unmatched junction nucleotides: 13. The CDR3 totals 16 residues. In DNA form, the CDR3 reads TGTGCCAGCAGCCGAGGAACACCGGGGACTAGGGAGACCCAGTACTTC. Protein product: CASSRGTPGTRETQYF.

V gene TRBV9 combines with J gene TRBJ2-1, with D hard to call. The ends were cut back, 1 base at V and 7 bases at J, with 6 bases in the middle. The CDR3 loop spans 12 amino acids. Germline CDR1 is SGDLS and CDR2 is YYNGEE. Here the CDR3 DNA reads TGTGCCAGCAGCGTAACGGTAAATGAGCAGTTCTTC. Translated: CASSVTVNEQFF.

The count of this clone is one. The chain combines TRBV19 with TRBJ2-2; D remains unclear. CDR3 length: 13 amino acids. The ends were cut back, 3 bases at V and 3 bases at J, with 5 bases in the middle. The germline gives CDR1 LNHDA, CDR2 SQIVND (reference sequence). The CDR3 sequence is CASSITYTGELFF. CDR3 nucleotide sequence: TGTGCCAGTAGTATTACCTACACCGGGGAGCTGTTTTTT.

The chain has TRBV7-9 and TRBJ2-5; perhaps D is TRBD1 or TRBD2 (7 bases each). CDR1 and CDR2 (germline): SEHNR, FQNEAQ (reference sequence). The V and J ends lost 7 bases and 2 bases respectively, with 20 bases between them. The CDR3 contains 16 residues. The DNA of the CDR3 is TGTGCCAGCACTGTGGGGACAGCGGGGTTACAAGAGACCCAGTACTTC. Amino acids: CASTVGTAGLQETQYF.

This chain connects TRBV5-1 to TRBJ2-4; D gene unclear. This CDR3 is 15 amino acids long. Trimming stripped 0 bases from V and 0 bases from J, with 7 bases between. Per the germline V gene, CDR1 is SGHRS and CDR2 is YFSETQ. The CDR3 nucleotides read TGCGCCAGCAGCTTGGGCCCTTTAGCCAAAAACATTCAGTACTTC. It encodes CASSLGPLAKNIQYF.

This clone was seen only once. V is TRBV7-9 and J is TRBJ2-7; the match to TRBD2 covers 8 bases. V gave up 5 bases and J gave up 1 base; unmatched junction bases: 16. CDR1 is SEHNR and CDR2 is FQNEAQ in the germline V gene (reference sequence). The CDR3 totals 18 residues. CDR3: CASSPYHFLTSASYEQYF. DNA for the CDR3: TGTGCCAGCAGCCCTTACCATTTTCTGACTAGCGCGTCCTACGAGCAGTACTTC.

V is TRBV2 and J is TRBJ2-5; TRBD2 aligns across 10 bases. The J segment lost 5 bases and the V segment lost 8 bases, leaving 14 bases of the junction unmatched. Per germline, CDR1 SNHLY and CDR2 FYNNEI. This CDR3 comprises 16 residues. The CDR3 DNA sequence: TGTGCCAGCTCACGGCGGGCTAGCGGGAGCGGTGAGACCCAGTACTTC. Translating gives CASSRRASGSGETQYF. Combining the CDR3 with reference TRBV2 and TRBJ2-5 gives the whole variable domain EPEVTQTPSHQVTQMGQEVILRCVPISNHLYFYWYRQILGQKVEFLVSFYNNEISEKSEIFDDQFSVERPDGSNFTLKIRSTKLEDSAMYFCASSRRASGSGETQYFGPGTRLLVL.

V is TRBV7-7 and J is TRBJ2-1; D gene ambiguous. The CDR3 is 13 residues long. CDR1 is SSHAT and CDR2 is FNYEAQ in the germline V gene (reference sequence). Trimming left V 5 bases short and J 3 bases short, with 8 bases between. This chain's CDR3 is CASSASSYNEQFF. The CDR3 coding sequence is TGTGCCAGCAGCGCCTCTAGCTACAATGAGCAGTTCTTC.

V and J are TRBV11-2 and TRBJ2-5; 12 nucleotides match TRBD2. Losses at the gene ends were 0 bases for V and 0 bases for J; bases not matched to a gene: 5. The CDR3 extends over 18 amino acids. Per germline, CDR1 SGHAT and CDR2 FQNNGV. The CDR3 protein is CASSLDGRLAGDQETQYF. Here the CDR3 DNA reads TGTGCCAGCAGCTTAGATGGGAGACTAGCGGGAGACCAAGAGACCCAGTACTTC. The full variable domain, completed using reference TRBV11-2 and TRBJ2-5, is EAGVAQSPRYKIIEKRQSVAFWCNPISGHATLYWYQQILGQGPKLLIQFQNNGVVDDSQLPKDRFSAERLKGVDSTLKIQPAKLEDSAVYLCASSLDGRLAGDQETQYFGPGTRLLVL.

This chain connects TRBV7-6 to TRBJ2-7, with D possibly matching TRBD1 (6 bases). The CDR3 covers 16 residues. V gave up 1 base and J gave up 2 bases, with 15 bases separating them. Germline V gene lookup returns CDR1 SGHVS and CDR2 FNYEAQ. The CDR3 sequence: CASSLVHEGVPYEQYF. The DNA for the CDR3 is TGTGCCAGCAGCTTAGTTCATGAGGGGGTTCCCTACGAGCAGTACTTC.

The chain employs TRBV19 and TRBJ2-1; 12 bases match TRBD2. V dropped 6 bases and J dropped 0; count of bases not matched to a gene: 3. The CDR3 totals 16 residues. Germline V gives CDR1 LNHDA, CDR2 SQIVND (reference sequence). This CDR3 is CASSLTSGGSYNEQFF. The CDR3 DNA sequence: TGTGCCAGTAGCCTGACTAGCGGGGGCTCCTACAATGAGCAGTTCTTC.

The chain carries TRBV19 and TRBJ2-1; D not certain. V was shortened by 7 bases and J by 6 bases, with 16 bases between the two germline ends. CDR1 is LNHDA and CDR2 is SQIVND in the germline V gene (reference sequence). The CDR3 runs 14 residues. The CDR3 region has the DNA TGTGCCAGTAATCCGAGTCCGCGCGGCAATGAGCAGTTCTTC. This codes for CASNPSPRGNEQFF.

The V gene is TRBV27, the J gene TRBJ2-7; D perhaps matches TRBD2 (6 bases). Per the germline V gene, CDR1 is MNHEY and CDR2 is SMNVEV (reference sequence). The CDR3 is 14 residues long. V lost 6 bases and J lost 1, with 13 bases in between. The CDR3 DNA is TGTGCCAGCAGCCCAACGGGAGAATCCTACGAGCAGTACTTC. Amino acid sequence: CASSPTGESYEQYF.

The chain carries TRBV5-1 and TRBJ2-3, with a possible D match to TRBD1 (6 bases). With 4 bases removed from V and 4 bases from J, the gap between germline ends came to 10 bases. The germline gives CDR1 SGHRS, CDR2 YFSETQ. The CDR3 is made up of 13 amino acids. The CDR3 is CASSADSPDTQYF. CDR3 sequence (DNA): TGCGCCAGCAGCGCGGACAGTCCAGATACGCAGTATTTT.

The chain is built from TRBV5-1 and TRBJ1-1; no clear D gene. V shed 0 bases and J shed 1 base, with 10 bases lying between them. CDR3 length: 15 residues. Germline V lookup: CDR1 SGHRS, CDR2 YFSETQ. The CDR3 region is CASSLARQTNTEAFF. DNA of the CDR3: TGCGCCAGCAGCTTGGCCCGACAAACGAACACTGAAGCTTTCTTT.

The V call is TRBV5-6, the J call TRBJ2-1; TRBD1 matches 7 bases. J was trimmed by 13 bases and V by 4 bases; bases with no gene match: 11. Looked up from germline, CDR1 is SGHDT and CDR2 is YYEEEE. This CDR3 spans 13 amino acids. The CDR3 bases are TGTGCCAGCAGCACCTCGACAGGGCTGAGACAGTTCTTC. It translates to CASSTSTGLRQFF.

The gene calls are TRBV4-1 and TRBJ2-2, with D perhaps matching TRBD2 (6 bases). V lost 3 bases, J lost 4 bases, and 12 bases lay in between. Germline CDR1 is MGHRA and CDR2 is YSYEKL. The CDR3 is 15 amino acids. The CDR3 here is CASSQGRRGTGELFF. The CDR3 region has the DNA TGCGCCAGCAGCCAGGGACGGCGGGGCACCGGGGAGCTGTTTTTT.

The chain uses TRBV29-1 and TRBJ2-7; the match to TRBD2 covers 9 bases. V shed 4 bases and J 5 bases; nucleotides not matched to a gene: 12. Germline V gives CDR1 SQVTM, CDR2 ANQGSEA. The CDR3 consists of 15 residues. This CDR3 reads CSVVGLAGQLHEQYF. As DNA, the CDR3 is TGCAGCGTTGTAGGGCTAGCGGGACAGTTACACGAGCAGTACTTC.

The V and J genes are TRBV28 and TRBJ2-7, with 9 bases matching TRBD2. The V segment lost 2 bases and the J segment 1 base; nucleotides outside the gene matches: 6. Germline-derived CDR1 and CDR2 are MDHEN and SYDVKM. The CDR3 is 16 amino acids. The CDR3, as DNA: TGTGCCAGCAGTTTAGAGGGCGGGAGGGGGTCCTACGAGCAGTACTTC. It translates to CASSLEGGRGSYEQYF.

The chain uses TRBV10-2 and TRBJ2-1; maybe TRBD2 (6 bases). The CDR3 sequence is 15 residues long. The germline V and J ends were trimmed by 2 bases and 1 base, with 9 bases remaining between them. Germline V gene data show CDR1 as WSHSY and CDR2 as SAAADI. CDR3 nucleotide sequence: TGCGCCAGCAGTGAGGTTAGCGGTTCCTACAATGAGCAGTTCTTC. This encodes CASSEVSGSYNEQFF.

CDR3 amino acids: CASTEWEGTDTQYF. Written as DNA, the CDR3 is TGTGCCTCCACGGAGTGGGAGGGCACAGATACGCAGTATTTT. The chain couples TRBV19 to TRBJ2-3; possible D gene TRBD2, 6 bases. V dropped 11 bases and J dropped 1 base, with 16 bases sitting between them. CDR3 length: 14 residues. Germline CDR1 reads LNHDA; CDR2 reads SQIVND (reference sequence).

This clone was counted a single time. The J gene is TRBJ2-4, the V gene TRBV13, with 14 positions matching TRBD2. V was pared by 5 bases and J by 3 bases, with 6 bases of the junction left unmatched. Germline values: CDR1 PRHDT, CDR2 FYEKMQ (reference sequence). This CDR3 has 17 amino acids. The CDR3 DNA follows: TGTGCCAGCAGCAAAAGGGGACTAGCGGGAGACAAAAACATTCAGTACTTC. Translating it yields CASSKRGLAGDKNIQYF.